This TCR beta chain was recovered during a study of T cell responses to AZD1222 COVID-19 vaccine. The count of this clone is one. Its antigen remains unknown. Notes on the study in general: Spike-wide vaccine-associated CD4 TCRs dominated at 160-218 and 743-854. Among the donors, most were white British and more were female, and clonal diversity was possibly underestimated. Repertoires were collected only later (after the peak T cell response had occurred).

Germline CDR1 MGHRA, CDR2 YSYEKL. Trimming shortened V by 4 bases and J by 7 bases, and 10 bases separated the two germline ends. The CDR3 length is 12 residues. Assay used: immunoSEQ multiplex PCR; TCRdb lists only in-frame clones, some missing. Found here are around 160,000 clones, roughly 94% of them singletons; the top ten hold roughly 5%. The TCR was taken from an adult who received the AZD1222 COVID-19 vaccine. The rearrangement links TRBV4-1 to TRBJ1-2, with a weak D call TRBD1 (5 bases). The material sequenced was peripheral blood, taken 28 days after the second AZD1222 dose. The CDR3 protein is CASSPSGGGYTF. The CDR3 DNA follows: TGCGCCAGCAGCCCGTCTGGGGGTGGCTACACCTTC.